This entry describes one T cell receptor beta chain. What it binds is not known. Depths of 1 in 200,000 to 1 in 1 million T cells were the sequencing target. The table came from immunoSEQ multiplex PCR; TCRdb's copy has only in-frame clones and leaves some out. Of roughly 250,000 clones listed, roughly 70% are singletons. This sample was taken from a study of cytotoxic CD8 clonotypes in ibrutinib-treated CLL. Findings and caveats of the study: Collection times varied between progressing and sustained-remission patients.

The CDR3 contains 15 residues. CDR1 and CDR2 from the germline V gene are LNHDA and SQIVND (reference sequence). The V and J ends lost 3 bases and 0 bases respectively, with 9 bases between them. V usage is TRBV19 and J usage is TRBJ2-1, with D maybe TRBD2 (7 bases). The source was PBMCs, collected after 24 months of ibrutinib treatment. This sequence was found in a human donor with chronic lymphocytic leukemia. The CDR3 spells CASSMGGGSYNEQFF. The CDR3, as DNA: TGTGCCAGTAGTATGGGAGGGGGCTCCTACAATGAGCAGTTCTTC.